Each of the 22 T cell receptor beta chains below was sequenced from the same sample in a study of identical twins. TCRdb itself ran the 5' RACE reads through MiXCR, one entry per CDR3 protein. The table shows hundreds of thousands of distinct CDR3 sequences, with about 8.3% occurring only once. The same data also went into a second study, on yellow fever vaccine responses in identical twins.

Input material: memory (CD45RO+) T cells sorted from blood. These receptors all come from a woman between 18 and 29 years old in good health.

This clonotype has more than one count but fewer than ten. The V call is TRBV5-1, the J call TRBJ2-5; 8 bases are shared with TRBD2. Trimming removed 2 bases from V and 0 bases from J; junction bases left unmatched: 3. The CDR3 is 15 amino acids. Germline V gives CDR1 SGHRS, CDR2 YFSETQ. The CDR3 sequence is CASSFGSGDQETQYF. The CDR3 DNA reads as TGCGCCAGCAGCTTCGGTAGCGGGGACCAAGAGACCCAGTACTTC.

This clonotype was observed at least ten times. The rearrangement links TRBV28 to TRBJ2-1; 8 nucleotides agree with TRBD1. This CDR3 contains 17 residues. V was pared by 4 bases and J by 7 bases, with 15 bases of the junction left unmatched. CDR1 and CDR2 from the germline V gene are MDHEN and SYDVKM. DNA for the CDR3: TGTGCCAGCAGTTCCCCAGTGAGCGACAGGGGAAGGAATGAGCAGTTCTTC. This codes for CASSSPVSDRGRNEQFF.

V usage is TRBV1 and J usage is TRBJ1-1; the table's D call TRBD1 went unverified against the DNA. TRBV1 is noted as a pseudogene. The CDR3 has 15 amino acids. The CDR3 reads CTSSLRPDSRIEAFF. The DNA for the CDR3 is TGCACCAGCAGCCTTCGTCCGGACAGCCGGATTGAAGCTTTCTTT.

The rearrangement uses TRBV4-2 and TRBJ2-3; 15 bases align to TRBD2. This CDR3 contains 19 residues. The trim removed 0 bases at V and 2 bases at J, leaving 6 bases unmatched. Per germline, CDR1 LGHNA and CDR2 YNFKEQ. CDR3 sequence: CASSQDRGLAGGYTDTQYF. CDR3 nucleotides: TGTGCCAGCAGCCAAGACCGCGGACTAGCGGGAGGGTACACAGATACGCAGTATTTT.

V and J are TRBV10-3 and TRBJ1-2; D call uncertain. This CDR3 spans 13 amino acids. Trimming removed 2 bases at V and 2 bases at J, with 6 bases between. CDR1 ENHRY and CDR2 SYGVKD come from the germline V gene. CDR3 sequence (DNA): TGTGCCATCAGTGAGCACACGAACTATGGCTACACCTTC. Its translation: CAISEHTNYGYTF.

This clonotype was observed a handful of times. The genes are TRBV7-9 and TRBJ2-2, with 8 positions matching TRBD2. The germline V gene has CDR1 SEHNR and CDR2 FQNEAQ (reference sequence). Trimming took 5 bases from V and 5 from J; bases not matched to a gene: 13. The CDR3 runs 17 residues. Here the CDR3 reads CASSDALGGGRTGELFF. CDR3 in DNA: TGTGCCAGCAGCGACGCATTGGGCGGGGGGCGGACCGGGGAGCTGTTTTTT.

This clonotype has ten or more counts. V gene TRBV20-1 combines with J gene TRBJ2-4, with a tentative D call TRBD2 (6 bases). CDR1 and CDR2 (germline): DFQATT, SNEGSKA (reference sequence). The CDR3 runs to 15 residues. Between the trimmed V and J ends, which lost 1 base and 9 bases, there was a span of 19 bases. The CDR3 here is CSARVETRGNGIQYF. CDR3 bases: TGCAGTGCTAGAGTGGAGACCCGGGGGAATGGCATTCAGTACTTC.

V gene TRBV20-1 combines with J gene TRBJ1-1, with D tentatively TRBD1 (5 bases). V was pared by 5 bases and J by 2 bases, with 9 bases between. There are 12 residues in the CDR3. CDR1 is DFQATT, CDR2 SNEGSKA, per germline (reference sequence). CDR3 amino acids: CSAGDVNTEAFF. The CDR3, as DNA: TGCAGTGCTGGGGACGTCAACACTGAAGCTTTCTTT.

This clonotype was detected ten times or more. The chain combines TRBV20-1 with TRBJ2-5; TRBD2 matches 11 bases. With 5 bases clipped from V and 7 bases from J, the junction kept 21 bases outside the gene matches. Germline values: CDR1 DFQATT, CDR2 SNEGSKA (reference sequence). The length of the CDR3 is 18 residues. In nucleotides, the CDR3 is TGCAGTGCTGAGGGAACTAGCGGGAGTTACCCGAGCTGGGGGACCCAGTACTTC. It translates to CSAEGTSGSYPSWGTQYF.

This sequence joins TRBV5-6 and TRBJ1-4; D remains unclear. CDR3 size: 15 residues. From germline, CDR1 is SGHDT and CDR2 YYEEEE. The V end was cut by 3 bases, the J end by 2 bases, with 11 bases between. The CDR3 DNA follows: TGTGCCAGCAGCTCAACGGGCTCGACTAATGAAAAACTGTTTTTT. Its translation: CASSSTGSTNEKLFF.

CDR3 loop: CADSHQGAETDTQYF. DNA of the CDR3: TGTGCCGATTCGCACCAGGGGGCCGAGACAGATACGCAGTATTTT. The gene calls are TRBV28 and TRBJ2-3, with 8 bases aligning to TRBD1. After removal of 11 bases from V and 3 bases from J, the junction contained 13 bases not matched to a gene. The CDR3 totals 15 residues. The germline V gene has CDR1 MDHEN and CDR2 SYDVKM.

The genes are TRBV14 and TRBJ2-5; 11 bases are shared with TRBD2. The CDR3 sequence is 16 residues long. CDR1 and CDR2 (germline): SGHDN, FVKESK. V was pared by 4 bases and J by 5 bases, with 9 bases of the junction left unmatched. In nucleotides, the CDR3 is TGTGCCAGCAGCCCGGTGCTAGCGGGAGGATGGGAGACCCAGTACTTC. Translating it yields CASSPVLAGGWETQYF.

This clonotype was picked up a small number of times. The V gene is TRBV27, the J gene TRBJ2-5, with D unclear. The germline V and J ends were trimmed by 8 bases and 1 base, with 14 bases remaining between them. The length of the CDR3 is 14 residues. The germline V gene encodes CDR1 MNHEY and CDR2 SMNVEV (reference sequence). The CDR3 bases are TGTGCCAGCCAGAAAACGGCGGCCCAAGAGACCCAGTACTTC. Translation gives CASQKTAAQETQYF.

The chain combines TRBV20-1 with TRBJ2-1, with 9 bases matching TRBD1. Trimming at V came to 5 bases and at J to 1 base, leaving 6 bases not matched to a gene. Germline V CDR1 and CDR2: DFQATT, SNEGSKA (reference sequence). This CDR3 is built from 15 residues. The CDR3 DNA reads TGCAGTGCTCAGGCCGGGACAGGGTCCTACAATGAGCAGTTCTTC. Residues: CSAQAGTGSYNEQFF.

V gene TRBV28 combines with J gene TRBJ2-7, with D hard to call. The CDR3 is made up of 14 amino acids. Germline-derived CDR1 and CDR2 are MDHEN and SYDVKM. V was pared by 2 bases and J by 2 bases, with 10 bases between. The CDR3, as DNA: TGTGCCAGCAGTTTAGCACAGATCCCCTACGAGCAGTACTTC. It codes for CASSLAQIPYEQYF.

This clonotype came up a few times. V usage is TRBV11-2 and J usage is TRBJ1-1; TRBD1 aligns across 8 bases. The germline CDR1 and CDR2 sequences are SGHAT and FQNNGV. Trimming cost V 5 bases and J 4 bases; bases outside gene matches: 9. This CDR3 contains 15 residues. The CDR3 reads CASSPQTGASTEAFF. As DNA, the CDR3 is TGTGCCAGCAGCCCCCAGACAGGGGCCAGCACTGAAGCTTTCTTT.

This clonotype was seen at least ten times. This sequence joins TRBV5-1 and TRBJ1-1; the D gene is possibly TRBD1 (5 bases). Germline CDR1 is SGHRS and CDR2 is YFSETQ. This CDR3 is built from 15 residues. V shed 3 bases and J shed 1 base, with 13 bases lying between them. The CDR3 protein is CASSSTQGWNTEAFF. As DNA, the CDR3 is TGCGCCAGCAGCTCCACGCAGGGTTGGAACACTGAAGCTTTCTTT. Combining the CDR3 with reference TRBV5-1 and TRBJ1-1 gives the whole variable domain KAGVTQTPRYLIKTRGQQVTLSCSPISGHRSVSWYQQTPGQGLQFLFEYFSETQRNKGNFPGRFSGRQFSNSRSEMNVSTLELGDSALYLCASSSTQGWNTEAFFGQGTRLTVV.

This clonotype showed up just a few times. The chain couples TRBV10-3 to TRBJ2-7, with D tentatively TRBD1 (6 bases). The CDR3 length is 15 residues. The germline gives CDR1 ENHRY, CDR2 SYGVKD. V was pared by 6 bases and J by 0 bases, with 15 bases between. The CDR3: CAIRPNRASSYEQYF. The CDR3 nucleotides are TGTGCCATCAGGCCAAACAGGGCGAGCTCCTACGAGCAGTACTTC.

This clonotype was picked up many times. The chain is built from TRBV5-1 and TRBJ2-7; perhaps D is TRBD1 or TRBD2 (5 bases each). This CDR3 spans 15 amino acids. Germline lookup yields CDR1 SGHRS and CDR2 YFSETQ. V lost 1 base, J lost 0 bases, and 11 bases lay in between. The CDR3: CASSLPLGDSYEQYF. The CDR3, as DNA: TGCGCCAGCAGCTTGCCGCTGGGGGACTCCTACGAGCAGTACTTC.

This clonotype was recorded at least ten times. This chain joins TRBV12-3 or TRBV12-4 and TRBJ2-2; possible D gene TRBD1, 6 bases. This CDR3 is built from 14 residues. Trimming left V 3 bases short and J 8 bases short, with 13 bases between. The CDR3 protein is CASSFGQNQGELFF. CDR3 bases: TGTGCCAGCAGTTTCGGACAGAACCAAGGGGAGCTGTTTTTT.

This sequence joins TRBV2 and TRBJ2-4, with TRBD2 matching over 13 bases. The ends lost 6 bases at V and 1 base at J; junction bases unmatched: 9. Germline V lookup: CDR1 SNHLY, CDR2 FYNNEI. The CDR3 contains 18 residues. The CDR3: CASSSGTSGNMAKNIQYF. Here the CDR3 DNA reads TGTGCCAGCAGCTCCGGGACTAGCGGGAATATGGCCAAAAACATTCAGTACTTC.

This clonotype appeared many times. The chain joins TRBV20-1 to TRBJ1-4; D is ambiguous. V was cut by 6 bases and J by 3 bases, with 14 bases left in between. The germline gives CDR1 DFQATT, CDR2 SNEGSKA (reference sequence). This CDR3 comprises 14 residues. The CDR3 bases are TGCAGTGCCCCAAGGGTGGAGGCTAATGAAAAACTGTTTTTT. Its translation: CSAPRVEANEKLFF.